These 24 T cell receptor beta chains share one sample of origin, sequenced in a study of CD8 T cells in ankylosing spondylitis. In TCRdb, the 5' RACE reads were re-called with MiXCR into one record per CDR3 protein. Of 200,000 to 300,000 distinct CDR3 sequences listed, roughly 10% are singletons. Sequenced material: blood, either unsorted or a sorted T cell fraction (not recorded which). These receptors all stem from a male donor with ankylosing spondylitis or in good health (not recorded which).

This clonotype was seen repeatedly, ten times or more. The chain joins TRBV5-1 to TRBJ1-1; TRBD1 is a possible D gene (6 bases). V shed 0 bases and J shed 7 bases, with 10 bases lying between them. The germline gives CDR1 SGHRS, CDR2 YFSETQ. This CDR3 spans 13 amino acids. This CDR3 reads CASSLDQGNEAFF. CDR3 coding DNA: TGCGCCAGCAGCTTGGATCAGGGGAATGAAGCTTTCTTT.

This clonotype was seen a handful of times. The chain carries TRBV3-1 and TRBJ2-5, with D unresolved. The CDR3 consists of 13 residues. V gave up 3 bases and J gave up 5 bases, with 10 bases separating them. Germline assignment: CDR1 LGHDT and CDR2 YNNKEL (reference sequence). The CDR3 bases are TGTGCCAGCAGCCAGGGATGGTCGGAGACCCAGTACTTC. Translated, it gives CASSQGWSETQYF.

This clonotype was observed at least ten times. The chain combines TRBV27 with TRBJ2-1; 7 bases fit TRBD2. The CDR3 is 15 amino acids. After removal of 3 bases from V and 6 bases from J, the junction contained 8 bases not matched to a gene. Germline V gives CDR1 MNHEY, CDR2 SMNVEV (reference sequence). As DNA, the CDR3 is TGTGCCAGCAGTTTCGGCGGGGGAGCTATCAATGAGCAGTTCTTC. Amino acid sequence: CASSFGGGAINEQFF.

This clonotype came up many times. The chain uses TRBV5-5 and TRBJ2-3; tentatively, D is TRBD2 (5 bases). The CDR3 length is 15 residues. The V gene lost 4 bases and the J gene lost 6 bases, with 18 bases spanning the gap. CDR1 is SGHKS and CDR2 is YYEKEE in the germline V gene (reference sequence). The CDR3 coding sequence is TGTGCCAGCAGCATTCTTTCGGGATCCAGGGATACGCAGTATTTT. Amino acids: CASSILSGSRDTQYF.

The chain recombines TRBV28 with TRBJ1-2; D perhaps matches TRBD1 (5 bases). The CDR3 spans 15 residues. From germline, CDR1 is MDHEN and CDR2 SYDVKM. Trimming removed 5 bases from V and 4 bases from J, with 17 bases in between. DNA of the CDR3: TGTGCCAGCAGTCCCGGGGGGATAGGGCTCTATGGCTACACCTTC. This encodes CASSPGGIGLYGYTF.

This clonotype was detected only a few times. For the CDR3, the DNA is TGTGCCAGTAGCGAAAATGTTGGACAGCCTTTCGAAAAACTGTTTTTT. Translated: CASSENVGQPFEKLFF. The chain uses TRBV19 and TRBJ1-4, with D perhaps matching TRBD1 (6 bases). Trimming cost V 6 bases and J 8 bases, with 22 bases left between them. The CDR3 totals 16 residues. The germline V gene has CDR1 LNHDA and CDR2 SQIVND (reference sequence).

This rearrangement joins TRBV6-6 to TRBJ2-1; 7 nucleotides match TRBD1. Germline V gene sequence: CDR1 MNHNY, CDR2 SVGAGI (reference sequence). This CDR3 is 12 amino acids long. V was clipped by 6 bases and J by 13 bases; unmatched bases: 9. CDR3 residues: CASSPDRSHQFF. CDR3 DNA: TGTGCCAGCAGCCCGGACAGGAGCCACCAGTTCTTC.

A word on this clonotype: Compared with germline, one end of the junction differs, possibly owing to a read error. The V call is TRBV11-2, the J call TRBJ2-6, with a weak D call TRBD2 (5 bases). The CDR3 covers 15 residues. CDR1 is SGHAT and CDR2 is FQNNGV in the germline V gene. Written as DNA, the CDR3 is TGTGCCAGCAGCTTAGGGACTGCTGGGGTCAACGTCCTGACTTTC. Its translation is CASSLGTAGVNVLTF.

As concerns this clonotype: This may be a read error, as it is one base from a much larger clone. The chain is built from TRBV28 and TRBJ1-2, with 9 bases lining up with TRBD1. Germline V gives CDR1 MDHEN, CDR2 SYDVKM. The CDR3 is 15 residues long. CDR3 DNA: TGTGTCAGCAGCCCCGGGGACAGGGCAGACTATGGCTACACCTTC. Amino acid sequence: CVSSPGDRADYGYTF.

This clonotype came up a few times. V is TRBV6-6 and J is TRBJ2-1; 11 positions agree with TRBD2. Germline CDR1 is MNHNY and CDR2 is SVGAGI (reference sequence). The CDR3 runs to 17 residues. V was pared by 7 bases and J by 6 bases, with 14 bases of the junction left unmatched. The CDR3 nucleotides read TGTGCCAGCACTAAGACTAGCGGGGCACGAGAAGCCAATGAGCAGTTCTTC. It codes for CASTKTSGAREANEQFF.

This rearrangement joins TRBV7-2 to TRBJ2-3, with unresolved D. V was pared by 6 bases and J by 0 bases, with 10 bases between. The CDR3 totals 14 residues. The germline CDR1 and CDR2 sequences are SGHTA and FQGNSA. This CDR3 reads CASRRRSSTDTQYF. The CDR3 nucleotides read TGTGCCAGCAGAAGGCGATCTAGCACAGATACGCAGTATTTT.

This sequence joins TRBV12-3 or TRBV12-4 and TRBJ2-1; D is undetermined. The CDR3 has 15 amino acids. Trimming stripped 2 bases from V and 1 base from J, with 9 bases between. As DNA, the CDR3 is TGTGCCAGCAGTTTATGGGTAGGTTCCTACAATGAGCAGTTCTTC. Protein: CASSLWVGSYNEQFF.

At least ten counts were recorded for this clonotype. The rearrangement joins TRBV5-1 to TRBJ1-5, with no clear D. CDR1 SGHRS and CDR2 YFSETQ come from the germline V gene. There are 16 residues in the CDR3. Trimming left V 0 bases short and J 0 bases short, with 10 bases between. The CDR3 DNA reads as TGCGCCAGCAGCTTGGAAGGTCCTTATAGCAATCAGCCCCAGCATTTT. The encoded protein is CASSLEGPYSNQPQHF.

At least ten counts were recorded for this clonotype. The chain is built from TRBV28 and TRBJ2-1; 10 nucleotides line up with TRBD2. Per germline, CDR1 MDHEN and CDR2 SYDVKM. The V and J ends lost 3 bases and 9 bases, in that order; junction bases with no gene match: 8. This CDR3 region has 15 residues. The CDR3 DNA sequence: TGTGCCAGCAGTTTTACTAGCGGGGCCGGATCTGAGCAGTTCTTC. Protein: CASSFTSGAGSEQFF.

This clonotype came up many times. J is TRBJ2-1 and V is TRBV7-9, with D possibly being TRBD1 (6 bases). CDR1 is SEHNR, CDR2 FQNEAQ, per germline (reference sequence). V was pared by 5 bases and J by 2 bases, with 16 bases between. The CDR3 is made up of 16 amino acids. CDR3 sequence reads: CASSPRGGSAYNEQFF. CDR3 bases: TGTGCCAGCAGCCCCAGGGGCGGCTCGGCCTACAATGAGCAGTTCTTC.

This clonotype was counted at least ten times. CDR3 coding DNA: TGCAGTGCTAGGTTCTGGGACGAGCAGTACTTC. As protein: CSARFWDEQYF. This sequence joins TRBV20-1 and TRBJ2-7, with D hard to call. The CDR3 has 11 residues. V lost 3 bases and J lost 5, with 8 bases in between. Germline assignment: CDR1 DFQATT and CDR2 SNEGSKA (reference sequence).

This clonotype has at least ten counts. The rearrangement links TRBV20-1 to TRBJ2-3, with 10 positions matching TRBD2. The V gene end was trimmed by 0 bases and the J gene end by 4 bases; junction bases not matched to a gene: 7. The CDR3 has 16 amino acids. The germline V gene has CDR1 DFQATT and CDR2 SNEGSKA (reference sequence). CDR3 amino acids: CSARDLSGGAADTQYF. Written as DNA, the CDR3 is TGCAGTGCTAGAGATCTCAGCGGGGGGGCCGCAGATACGCAGTATTTT.

J is TRBJ1-4 and V is TRBV29-1; weak D call: TRBD1 (6 bases). The CDR3 has 13 residues. Germline loops: CDR1 SQVTM, CDR2 ANQGSEA. V was trimmed by 4 bases and J by 8 bases, leaving 14 bases between them. For the CDR3, the DNA is TGCAGCGTTGTGGTCCTGGGGGGCGAAAAACTGTTTTTT. Its protein is CSVVVLGGEKLFF.

This clonotype has a count of ten or more. The chain employs TRBV7-2 and TRBJ1-2; D gene uncertain. The CDR3 runs 14 residues. Trimming removed 2 bases from V and 8 bases from J, with 15 bases in between. Germline assignment: CDR1 SGHTA and CDR2 FQGNSA. Here the CDR3 DNA reads TGTGCCAGCAGCTTATCCCCCAGGCTATGGGGCTACACCTTC. It encodes CASSLSPRLWGYTF.

Many counts were recorded for this clonotype. The chain joins TRBV6-6 to TRBJ2-3; D unclear. The CDR3 runs to 12 residues. Trimming removed 3 bases at V and 6 bases at J, with 7 bases between. Germline CDR1 is MNHNY and CDR2 is SVGAGI (reference sequence). Here the CDR3 DNA reads TGTGCCAGCAGTTATCCCGGCGATACGCAGTATTTT. This sequence encodes CASSYPGDTQYF.

This clonotype was counted at least ten times. The rearrangement uses TRBV28 and TRBJ2-7; D gene uncertain. The CDR3 is made up of 14 amino acids. Trimming removed 7 bases from V and 0 bases from J, with 13 bases in between. Germline V gene lookup returns CDR1 MDHEN and CDR2 SYDVKM. The CDR3 sequence: CASTPSVDSYEQYF. The CDR3 DNA follows: TGTGCCAGCACCCCGTCGGTCGACTCCTACGAGCAGTACTTC.

At least ten counts were recorded for this clonotype. V usage is TRBV9 and J usage is TRBJ2-3; 7 bases agree with TRBD2. The J segment lost 3 bases and the V segment lost 3 bases, leaving 13 bases of the junction unmatched. CDR1 is SGDLS and CDR2 is YYNGEE in the germline V gene. The CDR3 spans 17 residues. The CDR3, as DNA: TGTGCCAGCAGCGAGGAAGTGGGGCTAGCGGTAACAGATACGCAGTATTTT. It encodes CASSEEVGLAVTDTQYF.

This clonotype was counted many times. For the CDR3, the DNA is TGCAGTGCTAGATCTAATGAAAAACTGTTTTTT. It encodes CSARSNEKLFF. The chain combines TRBV20-1 with TRBJ1-4, with unresolved D. V was clipped by 2 bases and J by 3 bases, with 1 base between them. There are 11 residues in the CDR3. In germline, CDR1 is DFQATT, CDR2 SNEGSKA (reference sequence).

This clonotype was seen many times. The chain is built from TRBV7-8 and TRBJ2-1; D gene uncertain. The CDR3 is made up of 15 amino acids. Trimming removed 5 bases from V and 4 bases from J, with 15 bases in between. Germline CDR1 reads SGHVS; CDR2 reads FQNEAQ. The CDR3 sequence: CASSDDVVPYNEQFF. Written as DNA, the CDR3 is TGTGCCAGCAGCGACGATGTGGTACCTTACAATGAGCAGTTCTTC. The full variable domain, in which reference TRBV7-8 and TRBJ2-1 provide the parts outside the CDR3, is GAGVSQSPRYKVAKRGQDVALRCDPISGHVSLFWYQQALGQGPEFLTYFQNEAQLDKSGLPSDRFFAERPEGSVSTLKIQRTQQEDSAVYLCASSDDVVPYNEQFFGPGTRLTVL.